These 29 T cell receptor beta chains originate from one sample sequenced in a study of OX40 agonist ivuxolimab in advanced cancers. The assay was immunoSEQ multiplex PCR, and TCRdb's table has in-frame clones only and misses some. The table shows 75,000 to 80,000 clones, with around 86% occurring only once. Sequenced material: CD4+ or CD8+ T cells sorted from blood, taken in a trial of the OX40 agonist ivuxolimab. The source is an adult with an advanced solid tumor such as melanoma, head and neck, liver or kidney cancer.

The V call is TRBV6-6, the J call TRBJ2-7; the D gene is possibly TRBD1 (5 bases). From germline, CDR1 is MNHNY and CDR2 SVGAGI (reference sequence). This CDR3 is 14 amino acids long. V was pared by 0 bases and J by 2 bases, with 8 bases between. CDR3 region: CASSYSKGAYEQYF. CDR3 coding DNA: TGTGCCAGCAGTTACTCGAAAGGGGCCTACGAGCAGTACTTC.

V gene TRBV11-2 combines with J gene TRBJ1-2; perhaps TRBD1 as D (5 bases). Deletions cut 5 bases from V and 8 bases from J, with 21 bases between. This CDR3 spans 15 amino acids. Germline V gene data show CDR1 as SGHAT and CDR2 as FQNNGV. The CDR3 DNA is TGTGCCAGCAGCCTCGACACGGGGCAGGGTACCGGCTACACCTTC. Translation: CASSLDTGQGTGYTF.

The sample holds one count of this clone. The genes are TRBV7-9 and TRBJ1-1; D unclear. Trimming pared 3 bases from V and 1 base from J, leaving 6 bases between. The length of the CDR3 is 13 residues. The germline V gene encodes CDR1 SEHNR and CDR2 FQNEAQ (reference sequence). CDR3 region: CASSFGGNTEAFF. In DNA form, the CDR3 reads TGTGCCAGCAGCTTCGGCGGGAACACTGAAGCTTTCTTT.

The chain is built from TRBV6-1 and TRBJ1-1; D unclear. The germline CDR1 and CDR2 sequences are MNHNS and SASEGT. Trimming cost V 1 base and J 0 bases, with 15 bases left between them. CDR3 length: 17 amino acids. CDR3 sequence (DNA): TGTGCCAGCAGTGAAGTGAAGAGCTACCCTATGAACACTGAAGCTTTCTTT. Residues: CASSEVKSYPMNTEAFF.

This clone was detected only a few times. This chain uses TRBV5-1 with TRBJ1-6, with a weak D call TRBD1 (6 bases). Germline assignment: CDR1 SGHRS and CDR2 YFSETQ. Trimming stripped 0 bases from V and 7 bases from J, with 8 bases between. This CDR3 spans 14 amino acids. The DNA for the CDR3 is TGCGCCAGCAGCTTGGGCGGACAGAATTCACCCCTCCACTTT. Translating it yields CASSLGGQNSPLHF.

The V and J genes are TRBV30 and TRBJ1-4; possible D gene TRBD1, 6 bases. From germline, CDR1 is GTSNPN and CDR2 SVGIG (reference sequence). Deletions cut 0 bases from V and 10 bases from J, with 15 bases between. The CDR3 has 14 residues. CDR3 loop: CAWSVGGGSGKLFF. The DNA of the CDR3 is TGTGCCTGGAGTGTTGGAGGGGGATCCGGAAAACTGTTTTTT.

CDR3 residues: CASSATRGQSPLHF. The CDR3 region has the DNA TGTGCCAGCAGTGCTACCAGGGGGCAATCACCCCTCCACTTT. This rearrangement joins TRBV6-1 to TRBJ1-6; 8 nucleotides match TRBD1. Germline assignment: CDR1 MNHNS and CDR2 SASEGT. V shed 4 bases, J shed 10 bases, and the junction held 6 bases outside the gene matches. The CDR3 sequence is 14 residues long.

The chain uses TRBV18 and TRBJ2-2, with a weak D call TRBD1 (6 bases). The V gene lost 2 bases and the J gene lost 1 base, with 11 bases spanning the gap. Per the germline V gene, CDR1 is KGHSH and CDR2 is LQKENI. The CDR3 length is 16 residues. CDR3 region: CASSPVRGQNTGELFF. DNA for the CDR3: TGTGCCAGCTCACCAGTGAGGGGACAGAACACCGGGGAGCTGTTTTTT.

This clone was counted only a few times. V and J are TRBV30 and TRBJ1-2; 7 positions match TRBD1. Germline V lookup: CDR1 GTSNPN, CDR2 SVGIG (reference sequence). V trimming: 2 bases; J trimming: 4 bases; junction bases outside the gene matches: 7. CDR3 length: 14 residues. Here the CDR3 DNA reads TGTGCCTGGAGTACGCCAGGGGGATTCTATGGCTACACCTTC. This codes for CAWSTPGGFYGYTF.

The chain's CDR3 is CASSLGGEETQYF. The CDR3 DNA follows: TGTGCCAGCAGCTTAGGGGGGGAAGAGACCCAGTACTTC. The chain employs TRBV7-9 and TRBJ2-5, with TRBD2 as a possible D gene (6 bases). V lost 1 base, J lost 3 bases, and 6 bases lay in between. The CDR3 has 13 amino acids. From germline, CDR1 is SEHNR and CDR2 FQNEAQ (reference sequence).

This chain connects TRBV6-4 to TRBJ2-3; D is tentatively TRBD1 or TRBD2 (5 bases each). This CDR3 region has 16 residues. CDR1 MRHNA and CDR2 SNTAGT come from the germline V gene. The V and J ends lost 0 bases and 3 bases respectively, with 13 bases between them. The CDR3 reads CASSDSLGVGTDTQYF. The CDR3 nucleotides are TGTGCCAGCAGTGACTCGTTGGGGGTCGGGACAGATACGCAGTATTTT.

The chain is built from TRBV7-3 and TRBJ2-1; D is undetermined. The CDR3 runs to 13 residues. CDR1 and CDR2 from the germline V gene are SGHTA and FQGTGA. Trimming cost V 4 bases and J 7 bases, with 11 bases left between them. CDR3 coding DNA: TGTGCCAGCAGCTCCCCGGACGGTAATGAGCAGTTCTTC. As protein: CASSSPDGNEQFF.

V gene TRBV15 combines with J gene TRBJ2-7; tentative D call: TRBD1 (5 bases). The V end was cut by 4 bases, the J end by 5 bases, with 12 bases between. This CDR3 region has 13 residues. Germline CDR1 and CDR2: LNHNV and YYDKDF (reference sequence). The CDR3 protein is CATSIGARNEQYF. The CDR3 nucleotides are TGTGCCACCAGCATAGGGGCTAGAAACGAGCAGTACTTC.

CDR3 bases: TGTGCCAGCAGTCGCACAGAGTATGGCTACACCTTC. Translated, it gives CASSRTEYGYTF. The chain recombines TRBV6-5 with TRBJ1-2; no clear D. Trimming removed 5 bases from V and 5 bases from J, with 9 bases in between. Germline V gene sequence: CDR1 MNHEY, CDR2 SVGAGI. There are 12 residues in the CDR3.

The chain uses TRBV2 and TRBJ2-5, with unresolved D. Trimming took off 4 bases at V and 7 bases at J, with 10 bases between the two ends. The germline CDR1 and CDR2 sequences are SNHLY and FYNNEI. The CDR3 runs to 12 residues. The CDR3 sequence is CASSGVLGTQYF. The CDR3 coding sequence is TGTGCCAGCAGTGGGGTTTTGGGGACCCAGTACTTC.

The rearrangement uses TRBV28 and TRBJ2-1, with D maybe TRBD2 (5 bases). The V gene's germline CDR1 is MDHEN and CDR2 SYDVKM. The CDR3 has 15 amino acids. Trimming took 6 bases from V and 2 from J, leaving 14 bases between them. CDR3 coding DNA: TGTGCCAGCAGCCTGACCCGGGGAACCTACAATGAGCAGTTCTTC. Protein: CASSLTRGTYNEQFF.

V and J are TRBV11-1 and TRBJ2-1; D ambiguous. Germline V gene lookup returns CDR1 SGHAT and CDR2 FQDESV (reference sequence). V was clipped by 1 base and J by 0 bases, with 16 bases between them. The CDR3 runs to 18 residues. The CDR3 sequence is CASSLVFIRPSSYNEQFF. As DNA, the CDR3 is TGTGCCAGCAGCTTAGTTTTCATCCGTCCCTCCTCCTACAATGAGCAGTTCTTC.

The rearrangement uses TRBV5-1 and TRBJ1-1, with unresolved D. Germline V gives CDR1 SGHRS, CDR2 YFSETQ. Deletions cut 7 bases from V and 6 bases from J, with 13 bases between. CDR3 length: 12 residues. The CDR3 sequence is CASGRLRAEAFF. The DNA for the CDR3 is TGCGCCAGCGGACGGCTGAGGGCTGAAGCTTTCTTT.

This chain connects TRBV5-1 to TRBJ1-2; 8 bases map to TRBD1. Trimming at V came to 0 bases and at J to 0 bases, leaving 1 base not matched to a gene. The CDR3 loop spans 15 amino acids. Per germline, CDR1 SGHRS and CDR2 YFSETQ. DNA of the CDR3: TGCGCCAGCAGCTTGGCCAGGGGGCCTAACTATGGCTACACCTTC. Encoded protein: CASSLARGPNYGYTF.

This chain uses TRBV5-1 with TRBJ1-4; TRBD1 aligns across 7 bases. The CDR3 runs 14 residues. J lost 4 bases, V lost 4 bases, and 4 bases had no gene match. Germline V gene data show CDR1 as SGHRS and CDR2 as YFSETQ. CDR3 residues: CASSTGQINEKLFF. The CDR3 region has the DNA TGCGCCAGCAGCACGGGACAGATTAATGAAAAACTGTTTTTT.

The rearrangement uses TRBV9 and TRBJ2-4, with D maybe TRBD1 (6 bases). V was pared by 0 bases and J by 9 bases, with 13 bases between. Germline V gene sequence: CDR1 SGDLS, CDR2 YYNGEE. The CDR3 consists of 14 residues. CDR3 sequence: CASSVGGRGSIQYF. The CDR3 DNA is TGTGCCAGCAGCGTAGGTGGCAGGGGAAGCATTCAGTACTTC.

This sequence joins TRBV7-2 and TRBJ2-3; D is uncertain. Germline V gene data show CDR1 as SGHTA and CDR2 as FQGNSA. CDR3 length: 12 amino acids. V was pared by 7 bases and J by 3 bases, with 8 bases between. The CDR3 bases are TGTGCCAGCACCCCGCAAACAGATACGCAGTATTTT. Translation gives CASTPQTDTQYF.

This chain links TRBV30 with TRBJ1-5, with D unresolved. This CDR3 contains 15 residues. Germline loops: CDR1 GTSNPN, CDR2 SVGIG (reference sequence). The V end lost 0 bases, the J end lost 4 bases, and 13 bases lay between the germline ends. The CDR3 reads CAWSVRTLKNQPQHF. The CDR3 DNA is TGTGCCTGGAGTGTAAGGACTCTAAAGAATCAGCCCCAGCATTTT.

The rearrangement uses TRBV30 and TRBJ1-5, with 7 bases matching TRBD1. The CDR3 spans 13 residues. CDR1 is GTSNPN, CDR2 SVGIG, per germline (reference sequence). J lost 4 bases, V lost 6 bases, and 6 bases had no gene match. This CDR3 reads CACSGQENQPQHF. CDR3 in DNA: TGTGCCTGTTCAGGACAGGAGAATCAGCCCCAGCATTTT.

The rearrangement joins TRBV6-5 to TRBJ2-7; D gene uncertain. Trimming stripped 5 bases from V and 7 bases from J, with 15 bases between. Germline loops: CDR1 MNHEY, CDR2 SVGAGI. The CDR3 has 13 amino acids. The CDR3 bases are TGTGCCAGCAGTGAAGAGCTTAGAAGGGAGCAGTACTTC. Protein sequence: CASSEELRREQYF.

V is TRBV5-1 and J is TRBJ2-3; 7 bases match TRBD1. V dropped 3 bases and J dropped 0; count of bases not matched to a gene: 4. This CDR3 region has 15 residues. Germline CDR1 is SGHRS and CDR2 is YFSETQ. CDR3 nucleotides: TGCGCCAGCAGCTCGGGACAGCCCAGCACAGATACGCAGTATTTT. Translating gives CASSSGQPSTDTQYF.

The V gene is TRBV5-1, the J gene TRBJ2-7, with 7 bases aligning to TRBD1. CDR1 SGHRS and CDR2 YFSETQ come from the germline V gene. CDR3 size: 13 residues. J was trimmed by 4 bases and V by 3 bases; bases with no gene match: 4. CDR3 loop: CASSSDRVYEQYF. The CDR3 nucleotides are TGCGCCAGCAGCTCTGACAGGGTGTACGAGCAGTACTTC.

Details on this clone: The sample carries other DNA sequences with the same CDR3. This chain uses TRBV28 with TRBJ2-7; D is possibly TRBD1 or TRBD2 (5 bases each). Between the trimmed V and J ends, which lost 4 bases and 0 bases, there was a span of 10 bases. The CDR3 has 14 residues. The germline gives CDR1 MDHEN, CDR2 SYDVKM. CDR3 in DNA: TGTGCCAGCAGTTCCCCGGGGCTCTCCTACGAGCAGTACTTC. Amino acid sequence: CASSSPGLSYEQYF.

The V call is TRBV5-1, the J call TRBJ2-3; tentative D call: TRBD2 (5 bases). Trimming took 2 bases from V and 4 from J, leaving 14 bases between them. Per germline, CDR1 SGHRS and CDR2 YFSETQ. The CDR3 is 15 residues long. CDR3 amino acids: CASSLREKTADTQYF. CDR3 sequence (DNA): TGCGCCAGCAGCTTACGGGAAAAGACGGCAGATACGCAGTATTTT.